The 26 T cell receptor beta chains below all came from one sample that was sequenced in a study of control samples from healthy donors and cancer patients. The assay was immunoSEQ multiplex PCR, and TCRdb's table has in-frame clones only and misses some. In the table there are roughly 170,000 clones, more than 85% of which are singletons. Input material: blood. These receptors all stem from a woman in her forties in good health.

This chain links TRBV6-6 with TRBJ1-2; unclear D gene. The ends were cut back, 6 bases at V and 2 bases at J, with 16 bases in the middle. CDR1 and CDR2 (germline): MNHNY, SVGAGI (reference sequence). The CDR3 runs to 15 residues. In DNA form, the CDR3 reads TGTGCCAGCAGGCACCCGGTACAGCCAAACTATGGCTACACCTTC. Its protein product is CASRHPVQPNYGYTF.

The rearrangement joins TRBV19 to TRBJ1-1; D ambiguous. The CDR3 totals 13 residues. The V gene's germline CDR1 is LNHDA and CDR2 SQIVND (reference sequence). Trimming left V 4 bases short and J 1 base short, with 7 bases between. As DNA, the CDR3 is TGTGCCAGTAGTAGGGCGAGGAACACTGAAGCTTTCTTT. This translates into CASSRARNTEAFF.

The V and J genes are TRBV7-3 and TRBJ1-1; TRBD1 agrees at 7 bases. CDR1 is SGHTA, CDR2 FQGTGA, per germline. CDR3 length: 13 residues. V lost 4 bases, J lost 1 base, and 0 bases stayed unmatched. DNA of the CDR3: TGTGCCAGCAGCTGGGACAGGAACACTGAAGCTTTCTTT. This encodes CASSWDRNTEAFF.

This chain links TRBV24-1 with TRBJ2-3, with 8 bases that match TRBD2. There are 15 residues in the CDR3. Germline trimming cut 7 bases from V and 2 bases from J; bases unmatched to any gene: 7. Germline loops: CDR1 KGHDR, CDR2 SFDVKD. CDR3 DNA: TGTGCCACCAGCCGGGGGCGGGGGGTCACAGATACGCAGTATTTT. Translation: CATSRGRGVTDTQYF.

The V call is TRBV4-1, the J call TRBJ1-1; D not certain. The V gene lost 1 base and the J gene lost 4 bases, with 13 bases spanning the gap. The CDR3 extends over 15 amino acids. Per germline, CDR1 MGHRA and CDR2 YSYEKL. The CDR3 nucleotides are TGCGCCAGCAGCCAAGGCTTAGAACGAGGCACTGAAGCTTTCTTT. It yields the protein CASSQGLERGTEAFF.

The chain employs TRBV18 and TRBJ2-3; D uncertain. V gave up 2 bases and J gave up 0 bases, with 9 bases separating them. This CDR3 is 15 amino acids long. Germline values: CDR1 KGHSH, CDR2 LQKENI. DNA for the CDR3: TGTGCCAGCTCACCAGGACGAACTAGCACAGATACGCAGTATTTT. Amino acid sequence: CASSPGRTSTDTQYF.

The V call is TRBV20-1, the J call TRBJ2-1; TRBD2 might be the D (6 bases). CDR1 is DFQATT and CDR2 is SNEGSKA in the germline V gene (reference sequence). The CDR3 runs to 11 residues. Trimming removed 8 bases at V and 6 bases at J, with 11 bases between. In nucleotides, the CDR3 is TGCAGTAGGCGGGGTATCAATGAGCAGTTCTTC. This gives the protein CSRRGINEQFF.

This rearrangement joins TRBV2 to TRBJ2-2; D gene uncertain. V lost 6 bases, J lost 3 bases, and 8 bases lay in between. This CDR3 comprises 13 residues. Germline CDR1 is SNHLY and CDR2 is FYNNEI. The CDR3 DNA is TGTGCCAGCAGCGACGAGTACACCGGGGAGCTGTTTTTT. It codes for CASSDEYTGELFF. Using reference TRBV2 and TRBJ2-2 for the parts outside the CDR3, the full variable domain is EPEVTQTPSHQVTQMGQEVILRCVPISNHLYFYWYRQILGQKVEFLVSFYNNEISEKSEIFDDQFSVERPDGSNFTLKIRSTKLEDSAMYFCASSDEYTGELFFGEGSRLTVL.

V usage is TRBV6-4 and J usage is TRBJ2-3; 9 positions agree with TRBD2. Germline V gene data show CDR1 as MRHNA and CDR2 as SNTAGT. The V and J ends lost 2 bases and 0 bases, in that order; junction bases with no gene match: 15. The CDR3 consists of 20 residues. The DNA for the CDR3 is TGTGCCAGCAGTGACCCGACGGCTAGCGGGACGCTGGGTAGCACAGATACGCAGTATTTT. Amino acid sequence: CASSDPTASGTLGSTDTQYF.

The CDR3: CASSRNYGYTF. The CDR3 DNA sequence: TGTGCCAGCAGCAGAAACTATGGCTACACCTTC. The chain recombines TRBV6-5 with TRBJ1-2; D gene uncertain. Germline CDR1 reads MNHEY; CDR2 reads SVGAGI. With 6 bases removed from V and 2 bases from J, the gap between germline ends came to 4 bases. There are 11 residues in the CDR3.

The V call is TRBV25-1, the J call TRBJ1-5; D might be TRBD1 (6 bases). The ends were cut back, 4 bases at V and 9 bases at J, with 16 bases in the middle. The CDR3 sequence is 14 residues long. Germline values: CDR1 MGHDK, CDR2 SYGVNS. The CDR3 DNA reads TGTGCCAGCAGTGCAACAGGGACTCAAGGGCCCCAGCATTTT. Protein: CASSATGTQGPQHF.

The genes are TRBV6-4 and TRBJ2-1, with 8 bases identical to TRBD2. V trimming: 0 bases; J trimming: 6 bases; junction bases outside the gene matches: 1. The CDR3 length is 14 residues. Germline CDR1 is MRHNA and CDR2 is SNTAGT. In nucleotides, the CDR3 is TGTGCCAGCAGTGACTCTAGCGGGGCCAATGAGCAGTTCTTC. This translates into CASSDSSGANEQFF.

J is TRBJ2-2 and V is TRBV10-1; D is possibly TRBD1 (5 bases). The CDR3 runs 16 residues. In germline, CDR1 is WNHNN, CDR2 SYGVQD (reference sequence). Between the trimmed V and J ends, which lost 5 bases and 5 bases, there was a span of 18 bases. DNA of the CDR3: TGCGCCAGCAGTTCAACAGGCCAGTTAGTGACCGGGGAGCTGTTTTTT. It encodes CASSSTGQLVTGELFF.

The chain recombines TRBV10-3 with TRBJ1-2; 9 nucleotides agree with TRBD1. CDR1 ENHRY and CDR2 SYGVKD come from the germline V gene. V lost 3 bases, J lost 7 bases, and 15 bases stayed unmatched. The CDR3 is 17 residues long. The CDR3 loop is CAISEQGADLLDSGYTF. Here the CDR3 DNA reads TGTGCCATCAGTGAACAGGGGGCAGACCTACTCGACAGTGGCTACACCTTC.

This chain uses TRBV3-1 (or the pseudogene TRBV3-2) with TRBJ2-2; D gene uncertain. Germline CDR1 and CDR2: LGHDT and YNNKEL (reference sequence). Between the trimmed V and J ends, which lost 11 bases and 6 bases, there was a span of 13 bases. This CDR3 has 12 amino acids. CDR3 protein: CASYGVPGELFF. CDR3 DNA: TGTGCCTCCTATGGGGTCCCCGGGGAGCTGTTTTTT.

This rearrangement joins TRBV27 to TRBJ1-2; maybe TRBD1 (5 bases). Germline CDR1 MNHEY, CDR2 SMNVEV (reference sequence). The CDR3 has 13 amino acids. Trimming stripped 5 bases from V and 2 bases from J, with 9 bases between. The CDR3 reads CASSPDMNYGYTF. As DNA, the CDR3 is TGTGCCAGCAGTCCGGACATGAACTATGGCTACACCTTC.

The chain's CDR3 is CASSLTLLGYEQYF. CDR3 DNA sequence: TGTGCCAGCAGCTTGACTCTCTTGGGCTACGAGCAGTACTTC. The gene calls are TRBV5-6 and TRBJ2-7; D ambiguous. The CDR3 totals 14 residues. The V gene lost 1 base and the J gene lost 3 bases, with 11 bases spanning the gap. From germline, CDR1 is SGHDT and CDR2 YYEEEE.

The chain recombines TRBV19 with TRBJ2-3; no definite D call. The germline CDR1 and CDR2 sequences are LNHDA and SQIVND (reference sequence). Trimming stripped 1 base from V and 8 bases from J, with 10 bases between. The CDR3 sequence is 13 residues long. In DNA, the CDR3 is TGTGCCAGTAGTATAGCCCTCTGGGCTACGCAGTATTTT. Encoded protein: CASSIALWATQYF.

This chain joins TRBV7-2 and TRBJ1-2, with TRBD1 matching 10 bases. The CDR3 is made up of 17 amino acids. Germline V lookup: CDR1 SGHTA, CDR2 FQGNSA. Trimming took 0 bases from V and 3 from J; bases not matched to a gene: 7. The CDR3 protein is CASSLARMGQGHYGYTF. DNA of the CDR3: TGTGCCAGCAGCTTAGCGCGAATGGGACAGGGGCACTATGGCTACACCTTC.

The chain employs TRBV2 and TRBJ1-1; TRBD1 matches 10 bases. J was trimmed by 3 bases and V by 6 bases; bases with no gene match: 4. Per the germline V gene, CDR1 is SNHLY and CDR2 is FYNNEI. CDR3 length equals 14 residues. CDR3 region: CASRNGQGDTEAFF. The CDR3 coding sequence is TGTGCCAGCAGGAATGGACAGGGGGACACTGAAGCTTTCTTT.

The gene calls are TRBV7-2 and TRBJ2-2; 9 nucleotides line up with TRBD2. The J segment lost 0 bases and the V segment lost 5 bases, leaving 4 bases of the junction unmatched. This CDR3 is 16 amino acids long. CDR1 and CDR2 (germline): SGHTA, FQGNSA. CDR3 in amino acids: CASSISGGPNTGELFF. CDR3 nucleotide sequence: TGTGCCAGCAGCATAAGCGGGGGGCCGAACACCGGGGAGCTGTTTTTT.

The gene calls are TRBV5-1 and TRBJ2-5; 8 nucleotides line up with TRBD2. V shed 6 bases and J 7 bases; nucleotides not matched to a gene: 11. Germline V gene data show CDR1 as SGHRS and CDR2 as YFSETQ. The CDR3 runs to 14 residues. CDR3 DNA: TGCGCCAGCACCCCCACCGGGGGGGCTGTGACCCAGTACTTC. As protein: CASTPTGGAVTQYF.

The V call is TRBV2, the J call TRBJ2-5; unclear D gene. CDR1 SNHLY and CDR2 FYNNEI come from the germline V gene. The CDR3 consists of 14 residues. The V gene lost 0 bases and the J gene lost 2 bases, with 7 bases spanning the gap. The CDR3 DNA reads TGTGCCAGCAGTGAAGCGCGGCTACAAGAGACCCAGTACTTC. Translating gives CASSEARLQETQYF. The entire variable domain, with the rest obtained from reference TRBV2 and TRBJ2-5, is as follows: EPEVTQTPSHQVTQMGQEVILRCVPISNHLYFYWYRQILGQKVEFLVSFYNNEISEKSEIFDDQFSVERPDGSNFTLKIRSTKLEDSAMYFCASSEARLQETQYFGPGTRLLVL.

The chain's CDR3 is CATSSRDSENTGELFF. CDR3 DNA sequence: TGTGCCACCAGCAGTCGGGACAGTGAGAACACCGGGGAGCTGTTTTTT. The rearrangement links TRBV15 to TRBJ2-2; 7 nucleotides line up with TRBD1. V was clipped by 3 bases and J by 1 base; unmatched bases: 5. The CDR3 sequence is 16 residues long. Germline CDR1 LNHNV, CDR2 YYDKDF (reference sequence).

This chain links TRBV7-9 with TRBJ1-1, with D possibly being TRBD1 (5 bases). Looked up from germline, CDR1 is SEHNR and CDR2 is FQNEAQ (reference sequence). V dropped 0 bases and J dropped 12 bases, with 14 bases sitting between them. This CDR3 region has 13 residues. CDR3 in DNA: TGTGCCAGCAGCTTAGCCCCGGGGCTCGAAACTTTCTTT. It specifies CASSLAPGLETFF.

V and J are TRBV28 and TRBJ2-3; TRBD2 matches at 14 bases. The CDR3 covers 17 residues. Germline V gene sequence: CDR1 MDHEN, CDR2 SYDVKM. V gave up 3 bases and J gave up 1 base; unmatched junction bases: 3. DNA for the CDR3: TGTGCCAGCAGTTTGGGGACTAGCGGGGGTGGCACAGATACGCAGTATTTT. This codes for CASSLGTSGGGTDTQYF.